The table lists the clone carrying this T cell receptor (beta chain) with a few counts. Antigen specificity is unknown. The sample belongs to a study of beta chain features in type 1 diabetes. Regarding the study as a whole: Researchers reported that naive, central memory and Treg TCRB repertoires appeared more similar in patients than in healthy donors. TCRB CDR3s from Type 1 diabetes patients were moderately but significantly shorter in all four CD4+ subsets.

A single heparinised blood sample, averaging approximately 100 mL, was obtained per donor. Each population that was sorted was more than 98% pure. The CDR3 spans 15 residues. Per germline, CDR1 SGHTA and CDR2 FQGNSA. V dropped 5 bases and J dropped 0 bases, with 11 bases sitting between them. Sequencing targeted expressed TCRB transcripts, as all isolated RNA had been reverse transcribed. Assay: immunoSEQ multiplex PCR; the TCRdb copy retains only in-frame clones and omits some. The sample lists over 200,000 clones, about a tenth occurring once. The V and J genes are TRBV7-2 and TRBJ2-4; D may be TRBD1 (7 bases). Sequenced material: naive CD4+ T cells from blood. This clonotype was sampled from a man aged 25 to 45 with type 1 diabetes. This CDR3 is CASSPGGLAKNIQYF. In DNA form, the CDR3 reads TGTGCCAGCAGCCCAGGGGGACTAGCCAAAAACATTCAGTACTTC.